What follows is one T cell receptor (beta chain) and its context. Its antigen remains unidentified. This sample is part of a study of T cell responses to AZD1222 COVID-19 vaccine. General study results and limits: Repertoires were obtained only post-peak T cell response. An increase in Spike-specific TCR breadth and depth was observed after two AZD1222 doses.

Sequencing used immunoSEQ multiplex PCR; TCRdb keeps in-frame clones, though not all of them. The table lists some 120,000 clones, around 92% of them singletons. Germline V lookup: CDR1 SGHTA, CDR2 FQGNSA. With 4 bases removed from V and 0 bases from J, the gap between germline ends came to 7 bases. CDR3 size: 14 residues. The source material was peripheral blood, sampled on day 0 of AZD1222 vaccination. This chain links TRBV7-2 with TRBJ1-5; D gene uncertain. This sequence originates from an adult in good health. CDR3 nucleotides: TGTGCCAGCAGCTACGGAAATAGCAATCAGCCCCAGCATTTT. It translates to CASSYGNSNQPQHF.